The rows below give T cell receptor beta chains drawn from one sample of a study of blood T cell repertoires in COVID-19. Assay used: immunoSEQ multiplex PCR; TCRdb lists only in-frame clones, some missing. Of 15,000 to 20,000 clones listed, 81% are singletons. The sequenced sample was peripheral blood. These receptors all stem from a man in his sixties with acute or convalescent COVID-19. The CDR3 runs from the conserved cysteine through the conserved F or W. The D gene is left open where the match is weak. Size is stated for part of the rows, as once, few or many counts, or as a class when the clone is expanded.

clone size,V gene,J gene,D gene,CDR3 DNA,CDR3 protein
-,TRBV12-3/TRBV12-4,TRBJ1-1,-,TGTGCCAGCAGTTTTGTCAGGAACACTGAAGCTTTCTTT,CASSFVRNTEAFF
once,TRBV12-3/TRBV12-4,TRBJ1-2,TRBD1,TGTGCCAGCAGTTTAATGGAGGGGGCTGGCTACACCTTC,CASSLMEGAGYTF
-,TRBV10-1,TRBJ1-5,TRBD1,TGCGCCAGCAGTGAGTCGGATTGGGACAGGATGGGGCCCCAGCATTTT,CASSESDWDRMGPQHF
-,TRBV7-9,TRBJ1-2,-,TGTGCCAGCAGCTTCAGCGACTATGGCTACACCTTC,CASSFSDYGYTF
-,TRBV30,TRBJ2-5,-,TGTGCCTCACCCAGTCCAACAGGAGAGACCCAGTACTTC,CASPSPTGETQYF
-,TRBV19,TRBJ1-2,TRBD1,TGTGCCAGTAATGGCAGGGGGCGCGATGTTAGTGGCTACACCTTC,CASNGRGRDVSGYTF
-,TRBV7-9,TRBJ1-2,TRBD1,TGTGCCAGCAGCCCTGGACAGGGGCATAACTATGGCTACACCTTC,CASSPGQGHNYGYTF
-,TRBV12-5,TRBJ1-5,-,TGTGCTAGTGGTAAACAGGTGATCGGGCCCCAGCATTTT,CASGKQVIGPQHF
-,TRBV10-3,TRBJ1-6,TRBD1,TGTGCCACCGGGACAGTGGATTCACCCCTCCACTTT,CATGTVDSPLHF
-,TRBV6-2/TRBV6-3,TRBJ2-2,TRBD1,TGTGCCAGCAGTCCCGGTTCACCAACAGGGGCCGGGGAGCTGTTTTTT,CASSPGSPTGAGELFF